This T cell receptor beta chain was profiled in a study of blood T cell repertoires in COVID-19. Germline-derived CDR1 and CDR2 are GTSNPN and SVGIG (reference sequence). The CDR3 sequence is 14 residues long. Trimming took off 2 bases at V and 4 bases at J, with 13 bases between the two ends. Seattle cases were enrolled at active infection and followed longitudinally. Original processing notes: Reference gene primer amplification yielded estimated nucleated cell counts. Some clones are missing from TCRdb's copy, which holds only in-frame ones; the method was immunoSEQ multiplex PCR. V and J calls and clone size are as listed in that table; D and trimming were resolved from the DNA. Of roughly 160,000 clones in the sample, approximately 91% are singletons; the top ten hold around 5.1%.

This clonotype originated in a young man with COVID-19, enrolled during active disease. The rearrangement uses TRBV30 and TRBJ2-3; a weak D match, TRBD2 (6 bases). The sequenced sample was peripheral blood. This chain's CDR3 is CAWSHGGIADTQYF. CDR3 nucleotides: TGTGCCTGGAGTCATGGCGGGATCGCAGATACGCAGTATTTT.